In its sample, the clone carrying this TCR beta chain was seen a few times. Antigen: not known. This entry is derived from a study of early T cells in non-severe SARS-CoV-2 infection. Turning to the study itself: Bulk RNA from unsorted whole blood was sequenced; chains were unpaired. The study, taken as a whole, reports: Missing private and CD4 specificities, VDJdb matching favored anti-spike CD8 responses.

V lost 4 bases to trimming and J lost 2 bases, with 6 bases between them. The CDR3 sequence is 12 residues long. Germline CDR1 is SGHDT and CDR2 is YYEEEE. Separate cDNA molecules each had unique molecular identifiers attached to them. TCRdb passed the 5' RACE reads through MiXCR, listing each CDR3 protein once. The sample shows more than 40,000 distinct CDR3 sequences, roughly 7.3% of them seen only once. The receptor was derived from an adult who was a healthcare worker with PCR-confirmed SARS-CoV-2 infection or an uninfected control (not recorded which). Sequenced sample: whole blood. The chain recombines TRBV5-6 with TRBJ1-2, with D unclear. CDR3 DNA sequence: TGTGCCAGCAGCCTACTCAACTATGGCTACACCTTC. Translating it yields CASSLLNYGYTF.